The entry below describes one T cell receptor (beta chain). Its antigen is unknown. The data were obtained in a study of CD8+ T cells in alopecia areata. Overall study: Dosing with tofacitinib proceeded for 6 to 18 months, followed by 6 months off drug.

Whole-study results and caveats: It was less clear whether patients shared TCRs than it was in mice, possibly because of HLA. In scalp and blood during tofacitinib, many expanded lesional clones persisted.

Germline lookup yields CDR1 MNHNY and CDR2 SVGAGI (reference sequence). Trimming removed 0 bases from V and 3 bases from J, with 9 bases in between. The CDR3 runs to 15 residues. Noted treatment: oral pan-JAK inhibitor, 5-10 mg twice daily. cDNA serving as the sequencing template came from extracted, reverse transcribed RNA. TCRdb's table, derived via immunoSEQ multiplex PCR, lists solely in-frame clones and lacks some. This table has about 42,000 clones, approximately 65% appearing once. Sequenced here: CD8+ T cells sorted from blood, sampled at week 4, from a patient treated with tofacitinib. The rearrangement links TRBV6-6 to TRBJ2-1; no firm D call. The source is a human donor with alopecia areata. The CDR3 is CASSYSGTGYNEQFF. The CDR3 DNA is TGTGCCAGCAGTTACTCGGGAACCGGCTACAATGAGCAGTTCTTC.